This T cell receptor (beta chain) was observed in a study of shared clonotypes between healthy human individuals. Study background: There were three CD4 naive, three CD4 memory, two CD8 naive and one CD8 memory plates per donor.

None of the donors, who were healthy HIV-negative adults, had recently had acute infections or vaccinations. Germline CDR1 SGHRS, CDR2 YFSETQ. V dropped 4 bases and J dropped 1 base, with 14 bases sitting between them. The CDR3 loop spans 16 amino acids. This clone has a single count. Clones were read by immunoSEQ multiplex PCR, and TCRdb kept only the in-frame ones, dropping some. The sample has 950,000 to 1,300,000 clones, approximately 72% seen once; the top ten hold 1.4%. The clonotype comes from a man aged 18 to 35 in good health. Sequencing was carried out using memory CD4+ T cells sorted from blood. This sample's subset: CD45RA-negative fraction. The chain combines TRBV5-1 with TRBJ2-2, with D possibly matching TRBD2 (6 bases). DNA of the CDR3: TGCGCCAGCAGCCCCGGACGGGGGTTGAACACCGGGGAGCTGTTTTTT. It encodes CASSPGRGLNTGELFF. The full variable domain, with the rest looked up from reference TRBV5-1 and TRBJ2-2, is KAGVTQTPRYLIKTRGQQVTLSCSPISGHRSVSWYQQTPGQGLQFLFEYFSETQRNKGNFPGRFSGRQFSNSRSEMNVSTLELGDSALYLCASSPGRGLNTGELFFGEGSRLTVL.